The clone carrying this TCR beta chain was counted between two and nine times. Germline lookup yields CDR1 SGHTA and CDR2 FQGNSA. This CDR3 is built from 18 residues. V lost 5 bases to trimming and J lost 2 bases, with 21 bases between them. The entry originates in a study of T-cell memory formation after mild COVID-19. TCRdb redid the calling of the 5' RACE reads with MiXCR, one entry per CDR3 protein. The sample yields about 320,000 distinct CDR3 sequences, around 15% seen once. The clonotype originates from a man between 18 and 35 years old who had mild COVID-19 (a few samples of this study predate the infection). Cell type and time point are not known. The genes are TRBV7-2 and TRBJ2-2; perhaps TRBD1 as D (5 bases). Sample: PBMCs or a T cell subset sorted from them (not recorded which). The CDR3 nucleotides are TGTGCCAGCAGCGCCCGCAGGGCGGTGGGGTTTAACACCGGGGAGCTGTTTTTT. Residues: CASSARRAVGFNTGELFF.